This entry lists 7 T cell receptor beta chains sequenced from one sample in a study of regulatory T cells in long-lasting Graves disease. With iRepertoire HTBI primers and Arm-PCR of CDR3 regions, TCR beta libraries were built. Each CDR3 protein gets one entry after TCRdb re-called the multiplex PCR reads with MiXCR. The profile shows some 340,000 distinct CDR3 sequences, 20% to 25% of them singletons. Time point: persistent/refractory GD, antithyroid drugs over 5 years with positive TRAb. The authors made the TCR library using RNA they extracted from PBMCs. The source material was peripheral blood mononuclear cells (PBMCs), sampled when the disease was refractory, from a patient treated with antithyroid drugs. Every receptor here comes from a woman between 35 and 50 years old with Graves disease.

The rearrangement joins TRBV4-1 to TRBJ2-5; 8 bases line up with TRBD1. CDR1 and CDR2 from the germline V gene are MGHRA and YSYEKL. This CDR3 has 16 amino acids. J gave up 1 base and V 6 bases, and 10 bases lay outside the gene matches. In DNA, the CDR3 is TGCGCCAGCAGTCGATTAGGACAGGGCGCCCAAGAGACCCAGTACTTC. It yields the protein CASSRLGQGAQETQYF.

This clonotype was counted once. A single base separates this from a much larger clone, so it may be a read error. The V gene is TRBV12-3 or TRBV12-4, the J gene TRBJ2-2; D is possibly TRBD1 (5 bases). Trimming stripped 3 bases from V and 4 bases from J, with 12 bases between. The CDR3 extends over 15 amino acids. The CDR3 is CASSFRASSTGELFF. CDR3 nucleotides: TGTGCCAGCAGTTTCAGGGCGTCGAGCACCGGGGAGCTGTTTTTT.

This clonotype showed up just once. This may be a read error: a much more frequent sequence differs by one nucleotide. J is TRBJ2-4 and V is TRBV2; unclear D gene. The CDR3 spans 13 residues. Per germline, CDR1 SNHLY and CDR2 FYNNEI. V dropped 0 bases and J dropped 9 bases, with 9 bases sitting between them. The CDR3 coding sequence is TGTGCCAGCAGTGAAGCTTGGCTAAGCATTCAGTACTTC. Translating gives CASSEAWLSIQYF.

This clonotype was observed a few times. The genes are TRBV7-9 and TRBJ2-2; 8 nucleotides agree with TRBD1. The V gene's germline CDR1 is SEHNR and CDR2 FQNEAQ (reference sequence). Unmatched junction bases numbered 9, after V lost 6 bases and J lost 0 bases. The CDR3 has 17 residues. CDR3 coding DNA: TGTGCCAGCAGTAGGAGTGTGACAGGGGCGAACACCGGGGAGCTGTTTTTT. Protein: CASSRSVTGANTGELFF.

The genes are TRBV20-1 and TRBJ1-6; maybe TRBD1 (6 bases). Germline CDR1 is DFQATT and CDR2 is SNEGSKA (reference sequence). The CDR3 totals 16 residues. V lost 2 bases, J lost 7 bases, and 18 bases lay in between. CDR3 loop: CSARREARGSNSPLHF. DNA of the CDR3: TGCAGTGCTAGAAGGGAAGCTAGGGGGAGCAATTCACCCCTCCACTTT.

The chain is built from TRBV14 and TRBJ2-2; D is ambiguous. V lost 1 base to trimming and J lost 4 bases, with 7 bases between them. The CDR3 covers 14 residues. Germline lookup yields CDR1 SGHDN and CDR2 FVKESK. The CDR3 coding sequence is TGTGCCAGCAGCCAAGCAACTTTCACCGGGGAGCTGTTTTTT. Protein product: CASSQATFTGELFF.

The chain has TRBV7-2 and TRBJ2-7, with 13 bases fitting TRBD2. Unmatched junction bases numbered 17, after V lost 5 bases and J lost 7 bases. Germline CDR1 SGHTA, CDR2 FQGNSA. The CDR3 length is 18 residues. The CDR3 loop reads CASSPPNPGLAGAEEQYF. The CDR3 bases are TGTGCCAGCAGCCCACCAAATCCCGGACTAGCGGGAGCGGAAGAGCAGTACTTC.